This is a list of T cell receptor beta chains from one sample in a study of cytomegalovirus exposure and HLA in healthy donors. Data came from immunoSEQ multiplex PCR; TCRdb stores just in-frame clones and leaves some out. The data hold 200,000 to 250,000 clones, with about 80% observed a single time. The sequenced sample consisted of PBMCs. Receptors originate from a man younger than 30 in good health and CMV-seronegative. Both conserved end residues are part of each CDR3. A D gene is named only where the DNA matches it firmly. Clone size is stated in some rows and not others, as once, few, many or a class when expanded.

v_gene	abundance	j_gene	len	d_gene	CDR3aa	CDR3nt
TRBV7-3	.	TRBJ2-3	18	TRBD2	CASSLTAQGAGVTDTQYF	TGTGCCAGCAGCTTAACCGCGCAAGGAGCGGGAGTCACAGATACGCAGTATTTT
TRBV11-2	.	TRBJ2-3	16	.	CASSSDERWGADTQYF	TGTGCCAGCAGCTCCGATGAAAGGTGGGGGGCAGATACGCAGTATTTT
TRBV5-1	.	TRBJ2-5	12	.	CASGGWEETQYF	TGCGCCAGCGGGGGCTGGGAAGAGACCCAGTACTTC
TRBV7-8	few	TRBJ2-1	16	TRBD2	CASSQSRLAGYNEQFF	TGTGCCAGCAGCCAAAGTAGACTAGCGGGGTACAATGAGCAGTTCTTC
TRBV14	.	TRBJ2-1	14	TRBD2	CASSRLAGGGEQFF	TGTGCCAGCAGCCGACTAGCGGGAGGGGGTGAGCAGTTCTTC
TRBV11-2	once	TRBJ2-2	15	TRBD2	CASSLSGANTGELFF	TGTGCCAGCAGCCTTAGCGGGGCGAACACCGGGGAGCTGTTTTTT
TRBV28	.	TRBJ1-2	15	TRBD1	CASSVTGTGGVGYTF	TGTGCCAGCAGTGTGACCGGGACAGGGGGTGTCGGCTACACCTTC
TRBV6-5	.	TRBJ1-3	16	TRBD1	CASSSQGARSGNTIYF	TGTGCCAGCAGTTCCCAGGGGGCGCGTTCTGGAAACACCATATATTTT
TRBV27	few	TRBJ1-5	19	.	CASSLSRVWGEESNQPQHF	TGTGCCAGCAGTTTATCGAGAGTCTGGGGGGAGGAGAGCAATCAGCCCCAGCATTTT
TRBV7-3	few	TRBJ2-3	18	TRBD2	CASSSVAGGPVETDTQYF	TGTGCCAGCAGCTCAGTAGCGGGAGGGCCGGTTGAGACAGATACGCAGTATTTT
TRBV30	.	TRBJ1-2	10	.	CAWRTYGYTF	TGTGCCTGGAGGACATATGGCTACACCTTC
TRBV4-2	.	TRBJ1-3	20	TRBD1	CASSQDLGQGLGLSGNTIYF	TGTGCCAGCAGCCAAGATCTGGGACAGGGCCTGGGACTGTCTGGAAACACCATATATTTT
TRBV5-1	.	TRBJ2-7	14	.	CASRSGVSSYEQYF	TGCGCCAGCAGAAGCGGAGTAAGCTCCTACGAGCAGTACTTC
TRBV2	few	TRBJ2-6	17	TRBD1	CASSGNRGFTGANVLTF	TGTGCCAGCAGTGGGAACAGGGGATTCACTGGGGCCAACGTCCTGACTTTC
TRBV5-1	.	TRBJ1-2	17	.	CASSPDLARERRDGYTF	TGCGCCAGCAGCCCCGACCTCGCCCGGGAAAGGCGGGACGGCTACACCTTC
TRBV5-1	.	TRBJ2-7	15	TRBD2	CASSPRTSENGEQYF	TGCGCCAGCAGCCCAAGGACTAGCGAGAACGGTGAGCAGTACTTC
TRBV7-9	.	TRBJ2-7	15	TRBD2	CASSILTSGSYEQYF	TGTGCCAGCAGCATCTTGACTAGCGGGAGCTACGAGCAGTACTTC
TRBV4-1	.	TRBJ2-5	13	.	CASSSTNQETQYF	TGCGCCAGCAGCTCGACTAACCAAGAGACCCAGTACTTC
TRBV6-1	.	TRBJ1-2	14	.	CASSEVGGLSGYTF	TGTGCCAGCAGTGAAGTGGGGGGTTTGAGCGGCTACACCTTC
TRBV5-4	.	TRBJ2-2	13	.	CASSLYGARELFF	TGTGCCAGCAGCTTGTACGGAGCCCGGGAGCTGTTTTTT
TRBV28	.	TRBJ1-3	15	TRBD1	CASSFGGTDGNTIYF	TGTGCCAGCAGTTTTGGGGGGACAGATGGAAACACCATATATTTT
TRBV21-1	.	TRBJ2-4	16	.	CASSKNGRDGGNIQYF	TGTGCCAGCAGCAAAAATGGGCGGGATGGGGGAAACATTCAGTACTTC
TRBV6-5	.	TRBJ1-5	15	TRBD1	CASRQGAISNQPQHF	TGTGCCAGCAGGCAGGGGGCAATAAGCAATCAGCCCCAGCATTTT
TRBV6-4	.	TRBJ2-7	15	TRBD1	CASRTDRVSSYEQYF	TGTGCCAGCAGGACCGACAGGGTTAGCTCCTACGAGCAGTACTTC
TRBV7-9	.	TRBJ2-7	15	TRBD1	CASSPSGQGAYEQYF	TGTGCCAGCAGCCCATCGGGACAGGGGGCCTACGAGCAGTACTTC
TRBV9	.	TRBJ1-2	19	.	CASSGQRSLVGDTDYGYTF	TGTGCCAGCAGCGGGCAAAGGTCTCTGGTGGGGGACACGGACTATGGCTACACCTTC